This record covers a single T cell receptor beta chain. Which antigen it targets is not known. No qualities accompany the bases; no much larger clone lies one base away. Library prep was done by PCR. The instrument given in TCRdb is Illumina HiSeq 2500. TCR libraries were prepared with molecular barcoding, using unique molecular identifiers to normalize TCRbeta repertoire quantification. TCRdb reran the public reads through fastp at Q25 and MiXCR, keeping productive beta chains. Here each entry gathers all rows of one CDR3 protein and keeps the most common genes and DNA. The sample data list 400,000 to 500,000 distinct CDR3 sequences, and approximately 10% of these were observed just once. Roughly 6% of the sample rests with the top ten. V is shortened by 1 base, J by 8 bases, and the region joining them spans 11 bases. The CDR3 goes from the cysteine to the phenylalanine over 14 residues. Of the read, only the CDR3 DNA is kept; its 42 bases are in frame from base 1. CDR1 SEHNR and CDR2 FQNEAQ were looked up in the germline V gene (reference sequence).

This specimen comes from a study of T-cell reconstitution after alpha-beta-depleted transplantation in children (TCRdb year 2016). General notes on the study: Using TCR repertoire profiling, the study followed T-cell immune reconstitution in a quantitative way in children after TCRalphabeta/CD19-depleted allogeneic hematopoietic cell transplantation.

The rearrangement joined TRBV7-9 to TRBJ1-4; the best D guess is TRBD1, with 6 bases matching. This sample comprised PBMCs from the stem cell graft donor, obtained from the stem cell graft. This TCR was recovered from a human donor who donated a stem cell graft to a child with acute myeloid leukemia. CDR3 loop: CASSLVGGWEKLFF. Here is the DNA: TGTGCCAGCAGCTTAGTCGGGGGCTGGGAAAAACTGTTTTTT. Full variable domain (CDR3 extended with the reference TRBV7-9 and TRBJ1-4 proteins): DTGVSQNPRHKITKRGQNVTFRCDPISEHNRLYWYRQTLGQGPEFLTYFQNEAQLEKSRLLSDRFSAERPKGSFSTLEIQRTEQGDSAMYLCASSLVGGWEKLFFGSGTQLSVL.